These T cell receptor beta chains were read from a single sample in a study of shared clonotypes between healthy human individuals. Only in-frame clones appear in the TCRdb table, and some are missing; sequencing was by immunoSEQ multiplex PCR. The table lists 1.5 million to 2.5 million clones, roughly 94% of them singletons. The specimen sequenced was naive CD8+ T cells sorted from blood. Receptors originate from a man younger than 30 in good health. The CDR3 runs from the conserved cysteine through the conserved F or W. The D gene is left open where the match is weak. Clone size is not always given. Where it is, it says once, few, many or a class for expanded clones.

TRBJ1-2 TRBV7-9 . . TGTGCCAGCAGCTTATTGGCAGACCCTAACTATGGCTACACCTTC CASSLLADPNYGYTF
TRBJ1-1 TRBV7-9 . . TGTGCCAGCAGCTTAATGGGCACTGAAGCTTTCTTT CASSLMGTEAFF
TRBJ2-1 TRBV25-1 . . TGTGCCAGCAGTGATTCCCACTTAGGGATCGATGAGCAGTTCTTC CASSDSHLGIDEQFF
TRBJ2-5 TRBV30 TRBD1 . TGTGCGAGAGACTCAGGGGGCGCGGGCGGGGAGACCCAGTACTTC CARDSGGAGGETQYF
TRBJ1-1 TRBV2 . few TGTGCCAGCAGTGAAATGGCTCGCGCGTTT CASSEMARAF
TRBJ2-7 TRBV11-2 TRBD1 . TGTGCCAGCAGGGCGACAGGGGGCTATGACGAGCAGTACTTC CASRATGGYDEQYF
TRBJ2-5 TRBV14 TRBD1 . TGTGCCAGCAGCTCACTCCGGGACAGAGAAGAGACCCAGTACTTC CASSSLRDREETQYF
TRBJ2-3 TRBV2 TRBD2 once TGTGCCAGGGGACTAGCCGGGACTAGCACAGATACGCAGTATTTT CARGLAGTSTDTQYF
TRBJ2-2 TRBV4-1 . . TGCGCCAGCAGCCAGGTGCAGGGGTCGGGTACCGGGGAGCTGTTTTTT CASSQVQGSGTGELFF
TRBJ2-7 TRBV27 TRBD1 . TGTGCCAGCACCGGGACAGGCTTCTACGAGCAGTACTTC CASTGTGFYEQYF
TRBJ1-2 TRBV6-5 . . TGTGCCAGCAGTGTGACCTTACCCTACTCCTATGGCTACACCTTC CASSVTLPYSYGYTF
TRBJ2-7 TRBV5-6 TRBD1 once TGTGCCAGCAGCTTTCAGACAGGGGGAATTTACGAGCAGTACTTC CASSFQTGGIYEQYF
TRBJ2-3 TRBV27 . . TGTGCCAGCCTCAACGTAAGCACAGATACGCAGTATTTT CASLNVSTDTQYF
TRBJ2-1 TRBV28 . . TGTGCCAGCAGTTTAGGTCCCTTTAGGGGGTTGTCCTACAATGAGCAGTTCTTC CASSLGPFRGLSYNEQFF
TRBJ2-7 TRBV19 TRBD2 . TGTGCCAGTAGTCTCGGCCAGGGCGGGGGCTACGAGCAGTACTTC CASSLGQGGGYEQYF
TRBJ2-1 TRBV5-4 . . TGTGCCAGCAGCTTGTGGAGTCTCCCCTACAATGAGCAGTTCTTC CASSLWSLPYNEQFF
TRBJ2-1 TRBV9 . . TGTGCCAGCGGAGGAGGGGGCGTTGGTGAGCAGTTCTTC CASGGGGVGEQFF
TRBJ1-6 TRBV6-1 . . TGTGCCAGCAGTGAGCATGTCGGTGGCTCACCCCTCCACTTT CASSEHVGGSPLHF
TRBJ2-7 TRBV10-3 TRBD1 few TGTGCCATCAGTGAGCGGGACAGCCCGAGCTCCGAGCAGTACTTC CAISERDSPSSEQYF
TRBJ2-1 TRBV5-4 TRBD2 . TGTGCCAGCAGCTCCTTAGCGGGAGGGTACAATGAGCAGTTCTTC CASSSLAGGYNEQFF
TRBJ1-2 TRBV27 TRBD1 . TGTGCCAGCAGTTTTCTCCGGGACAGACCAGGGGCCGTCTATGGCTACACCTTC CASSFLRDRPGAVYGYTF
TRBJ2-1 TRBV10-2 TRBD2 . TGCGCCAGCAGTGCCCTCGGGACTAGCGGGGGCAAAAACAATGAGCAGTTCTTC CASSALGTSGGKNNEQFF
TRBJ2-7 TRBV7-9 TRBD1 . TGTGCCAGCAGCTCGAGGACAGGGACCATCTACGAGCAGTACTTC CASSSRTGTIYEQYF
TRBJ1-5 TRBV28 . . TGTGCCAGTGGACGGCCCGGTTCGGTGCCCCAGCATTTT CASGRPGSVPQHF
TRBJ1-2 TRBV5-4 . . TGTGCCAGCAGCAATTATGGCTACACCTTC CASSNYGYTF
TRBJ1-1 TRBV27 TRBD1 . TGTGCCAGCAGCGGACAGGGGGCAATCGGAGCTTTCTTT CASSGQGAIGAFF
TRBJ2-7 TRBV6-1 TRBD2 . TGTGCCAGCAGTTTCCTAGCGGGACTCTACGAGCAGTACTTC CASSFLAGLYEQYF
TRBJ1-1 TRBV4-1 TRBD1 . TGCGCCAGCAGCCGGGCAGGGGGTTTGAACACTGAAGCTTTCTTT CASSRAGGLNTEAFF
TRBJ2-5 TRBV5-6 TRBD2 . TGTGCCAGCATCCCTCGGGGGGAACCACAGCAAGAGACCCAGTACTTC CASIPRGEPQQETQYF
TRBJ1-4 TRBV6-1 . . TGTGCCAGCAGTGAAATCGGCCCCGCTAAGGAAAAACTGTTTTTT CASSEIGPAKEKLFF
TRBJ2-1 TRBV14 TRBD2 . TGTGCCAGCAGCCAAGCTCTTACGGGGGGCTCCTACAATGAGCAGTTCTTC CASSQALTGGSYNEQFF
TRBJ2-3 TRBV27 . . TGTGCCAGCAGTTCCCAACTACTAGAGGCAGATACGCAGTATTTT CASSSQLLEADTQYF
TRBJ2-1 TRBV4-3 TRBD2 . TGCGCCAGCAGCCAAGATGGGACTAGACCCTACAATGAGCAGTTCTTC CASSQDGTRPYNEQFF
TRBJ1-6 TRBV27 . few TGTGCCAGCAGTTCACAGGGCTTGTTTACTTCACCCCTCCACTTT CASSSQGLFTSPLHF
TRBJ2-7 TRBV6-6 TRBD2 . TGTGCCAGCACTTGGGACGGGAGGGTTAGCTCCTACGAGCAGTACTTC CASTWDGRVSSYEQYF
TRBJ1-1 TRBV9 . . TGTGCCAGCAGTTTAGGGGATAACACTGAAGCTTTCTTT CASSLGDNTEAFF
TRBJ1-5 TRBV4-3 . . TGCGCCAGCAGCCAAGGGCTTAATAGCAATCAGCCCCAGCATTTT CASSQGLNSNQPQHF
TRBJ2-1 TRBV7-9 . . TGTGCCAGCAGCTTCCTAGGCCCTAGGAATGAGCAGTTCTTC CASSFLGPRNEQFF
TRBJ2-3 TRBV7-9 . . TGTGCCAGCAGCTCGACCTTTAGCGGAGCGGACACAGATACGCAGTATTTT CASSSTFSGADTDTQYF
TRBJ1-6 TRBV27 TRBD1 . TGTGCCAGCAGTGCCCTGACAGGGGGGAATTCACCCCTCCACTTT CASSALTGGNSPLHF
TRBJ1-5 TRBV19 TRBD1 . TGTGCCAGTAGTATAAGACAGGGGGACTATAGCAATCAGCCCCAGCATTTT CASSIRQGDYSNQPQHF
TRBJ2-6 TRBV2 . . TGTGCCAGCAGTGAAGCTGATTCTAGCGAAGATTCTGGGGCCAACGTCCTGACTTTC CASSEADSSEDSGANVLTF
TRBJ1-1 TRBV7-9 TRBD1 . TGTGCCAGCAGCTTGGGACAGGGGGCGGCGGAAGCTTTCTTT CASSLGQGAAEAFF
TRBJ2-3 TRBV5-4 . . TGTGCCAGCAGCATATGGGAGGGGGCCCCAGATACGCAGTATTTT CASSIWEGAPDTQYF
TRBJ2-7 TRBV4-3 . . TGCGCCAGCAGCCAAGATCGCTCCAGCTCCTACGAGCAGTACTTC CASSQDRSSSYEQYF
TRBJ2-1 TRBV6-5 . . TGTGCCAGCAGTTACTCGATAGGACCCCGGATCAATGAGCAGTTCTTC CASSYSIGPRINEQFF
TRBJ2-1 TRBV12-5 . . TGTGCTAGTGGTTTGACGGGACCCCTCTCCTACAATGAGCAGTTCTTC CASGLTGPLSYNEQFF
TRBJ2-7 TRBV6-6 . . TGTGCCAGCAAGATTGAGGTCTCCTACGAGCAGTACTTC CASKIEVSYEQYF
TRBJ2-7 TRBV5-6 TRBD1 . TGTGCCAGCAGCTCGGGACAGGGTTACGAGCAGTACTTC CASSSGQGYEQYF
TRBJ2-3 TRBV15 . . TGTGCCACCAGCAGTAGCGGCTACACAGATACGCAGTATTTT CATSSSGYTDTQYF
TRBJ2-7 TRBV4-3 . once TGCGCCAGCAGCCAAGCTGGGGACAATTTATACGAGCAGTACTTC CASSQAGDNLYEQYF
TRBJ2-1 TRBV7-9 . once TGTGCCAGCAGCCCAGGGAGCTCCTACAATGAGCAGTTCTTC CASSPGSSYNEQFF
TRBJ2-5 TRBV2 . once TGTGCCAGAGGGGGGTTTGGGCATGAAGAGACCCAGTACTTC CARGGFGHEETQYF